What follows are 12 T cell receptor beta chains derived from one specimen sequenced in a study of blood T cell repertoires in COVID-19. Sequencing used immunoSEQ multiplex PCR; TCRdb keeps in-frame clones, though not all of them. The sample includes 200,000 to 250,000 clones, 65% to 90% of them seen just once. The sample consisted of peripheral blood. The receptors derive from a man older than 75 with acute or convalescent COVID-19.

V and J are TRBV5-8 and TRBJ1-1; 7 positions agree with TRBD1. CDR3 length: 13 amino acids. V lost 4 bases, J lost 4 bases, and 4 bases stayed unmatched. Germline V lookup: CDR1 SGHTS, CDR2 YDEGEE. The CDR3 coding sequence is TGTGCCAGCAGCAACAGGGGTCGCACTGAAGCTTTCTTT. Its translation: CASSNRGRTEAFF.

The CDR3 DNA reads TGTGCCAGCAGTCTTCGAGATGAAGCTTTCTTT. Translating gives CASSLRDEAFF. This rearrangement joins TRBV28 to TRBJ1-1; D unclear. The CDR3 contains 11 residues. Germline V gene data show CDR1 as MDHEN and CDR2 as SYDVKM. The V and J ends lost 5 bases and 7 bases respectively, with 8 bases between them.

The chain uses TRBV10-1 and TRBJ1-2; D gene uncertain. The CDR3 consists of 10 residues. The V end lost 0 bases, the J end lost 14 bases, and 7 bases lay between the germline ends. CDR1 is WNHNN, CDR2 SYGVQD, per germline (reference sequence). The CDR3 here is CASSESGETF. CDR3 coding DNA: TGCGCCAGCAGTGAGTCCGGGGAAACCTTC.

The chain recombines TRBV28 with TRBJ2-3; D perhaps matches TRBD2 (6 bases). Germline V lookup: CDR1 MDHEN, CDR2 SYDVKM. This CDR3 is 15 amino acids long. V was clipped by 6 bases and J by 0 bases, with 13 bases between them. This CDR3 is CASRRGSGSTDTQYF. CDR3 bases: TGTGCCAGCAGACGGGGGAGTGGAAGCACAGATACGCAGTATTTT.

A single count supports this clone. V usage is TRBV19 and J usage is TRBJ1-4; tentatively, D is TRBD1 (6 bases). Deletions cut 3 bases from V and 8 bases from J, with 13 bases between. This CDR3 is 14 amino acids long. Per the germline V gene, CDR1 is LNHDA and CDR2 is SQIVND (reference sequence). In nucleotides, the CDR3 is TGTGCCAGTAGTATCGGGGGGCTTGACGAAAAACTGTTTTTT. The encoded protein is CASSIGGLDEKLFF.

This sequence joins TRBV24-1 and TRBJ2-5; a possible D gene is TRBD2 (6 bases). CDR1 is KGHDR and CDR2 is SFDVKD in the germline V gene. The CDR3 length is 14 residues. Between the trimmed V and J ends, which lost 5 bases and 2 bases, there was a span of 11 bases. The CDR3: CATSGGVLQETQYF. The DNA for the CDR3 is TGTGCCACCAGTGGCGGGGTTTTACAAGAGACCCAGTACTTC.

The genes are TRBV19 and TRBJ2-1; TRBD1 matches 8 bases. The V gene's germline CDR1 is LNHDA and CDR2 SQIVND (reference sequence). The CDR3 has 14 residues. V lost 7 bases and J lost 2; bases outside the gene matches: 4. The CDR3 DNA reads as TGTGCCAGTAATCCGGGACAGGCCTACAATGAGCAGTTCTTC. This gives the protein CASNPGQAYNEQFF.

V and J are TRBV29-1 and TRBJ2-7, with TRBD2 matching 14 bases. This CDR3 is built from 14 residues. CDR1 and CDR2 from the germline V gene are SQVTM and ANQGSEA. V shed 5 bases and J 6 bases; nucleotides not matched to a gene: 6. CDR3 protein: CSVWGLAGEGEQYV. CDR3 coding DNA: TGCAGCGTTTGGGGACTAGCGGGAGAAGGCGAGCAGTACGTC.

The chain recombines TRBV24-1 with TRBJ2-6; D gene ambiguous. The length of the CDR3 is 17 residues. V gave up 2 bases and J gave up 2 bases, with 12 bases separating them. Germline CDR1 reads KGHDR; CDR2 reads SFDVKD. CDR3 bases: TGTGCCACCAGTGATTCCTCCCGGAGCCCTGGGGCCAACGTCCTGACTTTC. Encoded protein: CATSDSSRSPGANVLTF.

CDR3 coding DNA: TGTGCCAGCTCACCACTGAGCGGCTACGAGCAGTACGTC. Its protein product is CASSPLSGYEQYV. The V and J genes are TRBV18 and TRBJ2-7; tentatively, D is TRBD2 (5 bases). V gave up 1 base and J gave up 3 bases, with 7 bases separating them. Germline V gene sequence: CDR1 KGHSH, CDR2 LQKENI. The CDR3 length is 13 residues.

The J gene is TRBJ2-7, the V gene TRBV15; possible D gene TRBD1, 6 bases. Germline CDR1 reads LNHNV; CDR2 reads YYDKDF (reference sequence). Trimming cost V 0 bases and J 3 bases, with 18 bases left between them. CDR3 length equals 17 residues. The CDR3 loop reads CATSREGAGRGYYEQYF. As DNA, the CDR3 is TGTGCCACCAGCAGAGAAGGGGCAGGAAGGGGGTACTACGAGCAGTACTTC.

The rearrangement joins TRBV4-1 to TRBJ2-3; the match to TRBD2 covers 7 bases. This CDR3 has 17 amino acids. From germline, CDR1 is MGHRA and CDR2 YSYEKL. The V segment lost 0 bases and the J segment 0 bases; nucleotides outside the gene matches: 6. CDR3 loop: CASSQDVAGTSTDTQYF. DNA of the CDR3: TGCGCCAGCAGCCAAGATGTAGCGGGCACTAGCACAGATACGCAGTATTTT.